These 18 T cell receptor beta chains were all obtained from the same sample, sequenced in a study of cytomegalovirus exposure and HLA in healthy donors. Amplification used 60 Vbeta primers and 13 Jbeta primers. The protocol was immunoSEQ multiplex PCR, while the TCRdb copy is restricted to in-frame clones and leaves out a portion. The sample gives 100,000 to 150,000 clones, around 78% of which show up once; 1.5% is in the top ten. The sequencing input was PBMCs. The receptors shown here come from a man aged 40-49 years in good health and CMV-seronegative.

The gene calls are TRBV13 and TRBJ2-1, with 12 bases aligning to TRBD2. With V trimmed by 5 bases and J by 0 bases, 5 bases remained unmatched. The CDR3 runs to 17 residues. The germline gives CDR1 PRHDT, CDR2 FYEKMQ (reference sequence). In DNA, the CDR3 is TGTGCCAGCAGCCCGCGACTAGCGGGAGTCTCCTACAATGAGCAGTTCTTC. Residues: CASSPRLAGVSYNEQFF. Using reference TRBV13 and TRBJ2-1 for the parts outside the CDR3, the full variable domain is AAGVIQSPRHLIKEKRETATLKCYPIPRHDTVYWYQQGPGQDPQFLISFYEKMQSDKGSIPDRFSAQQFSDYHSELNMSSLELGDSALYFCASSPRLAGVSYNEQFFGPGTRLTVL.

The genes are TRBV7-2 and TRBJ1-5; D gene unclear. CDR1 SGHTA and CDR2 FQGNSA come from the germline V gene. Trimming removed 5 bases at V and 3 bases at J, with 5 bases between. The CDR3 is 12 amino acids. The CDR3 region has the DNA TGTGCCAGCAGCCCCTCCAATCAGCCCCAGCATTTT. It specifies CASSPSNQPQHF.

The chain couples TRBV25-1 to TRBJ2-7, with 10 bases fitting TRBD1. The germline CDR1 and CDR2 sequences are MGHDK and SYGVNS. This CDR3 contains 15 residues. V was clipped by 7 bases and J by 2 bases; unmatched bases: 8. The CDR3 DNA is TGTGCCAGCACTAAGGACAGGGGGGGAACCTACGAGCAGTACTTC. Protein sequence: CASTKDRGGTYEQYF.

The J gene is TRBJ1-6, the V gene TRBV27, with TRBD1 matching 7 bases. V lost 3 bases to trimming and J lost 1 base; unmatched junction nucleotides: 3. The germline V gene encodes CDR1 MNHEY and CDR2 SMNVEV (reference sequence). The CDR3 consists of 16 residues. Here the CDR3 DNA reads TGTGCCAGCAGTTTCGACAGGGCGTCCTATAATTCACCCCTCCACTTT. It specifies CASSFDRASYNSPLHF.

This chain links TRBV5-1 with TRBJ2-2, with 11 bases that match TRBD2. Germline lookup yields CDR1 SGHRS and CDR2 YFSETQ. CDR3 size: 15 residues. V shed 4 bases and J 6 bases; nucleotides not matched to a gene: 5. The CDR3 region has the DNA TGCGCCAGCAGCCCGACTAGCGGGGTTCCCGGGGAGCTGTTTTTT. Translated, it gives CASSPTSGVPGELFF.

The gene calls are TRBV5-8 and TRBJ2-2; the match to TRBD2 covers 10 bases. Unmatched junction bases numbered 10, after V lost 2 bases and J lost 6 bases. CDR1 and CDR2 (germline): SGHTS, YDEGEE. The CDR3 extends over 17 amino acids. The CDR3 DNA is TGTGCCAGCAGCTTTACAGCGGGAGGGATCGGTCCCGGGGAGCTGTTTTTT. Amino acid sequence: CASSFTAGGIGPGELFF.

The rearrangement joins TRBV28 to TRBJ1-2; D is ambiguous. From germline, CDR1 is MDHEN and CDR2 SYDVKM. The CDR3 has 12 amino acids. V lost 5 bases to trimming and J lost 5 bases, with 9 bases between them. Here the CDR3 DNA reads TGTGCCAGCAGTCCTGCGGGATATGGCTACACCTTC. It yields the protein CASSPAGYGYTF.

The J gene is TRBJ1-3, the V gene TRBV2, with a possible D match to TRBD1 (6 bases). CDR1 SNHLY and CDR2 FYNNEI come from the germline V gene. This CDR3 has 13 residues. The germline V and J ends were trimmed by 10 bases and 0 bases, with 10 bases remaining between them. The chain's CDR3 is CAIQDSSGNTIYF. The DNA of the CDR3 is TGTGCCATCCAGGACAGCTCTGGAAACACCATATATTTT. Variable domain in full (rest from reference TRBV2 and TRBJ1-3): EPEVTQTPSHQVTQMGQEVILRCVPISNHLYFYWYRQILGQKVEFLVSFYNNEISEKSEIFDDQFSVERPDGSNFTLKIRSTKLEDSAMYFCAIQDSSGNTIYFGEGSWLTVV.

V is TRBV7-2 and J is TRBJ2-5; TRBD2 matches at 10 bases. The length of the CDR3 is 15 residues. V was clipped by 1 base and J by 5 bases; unmatched bases: 4. Germline CDR1 SGHTA, CDR2 FQGNSA. The CDR3 protein is CASSLGSGRWETQYF. In DNA, the CDR3 is TGTGCCAGCAGCTTAGGTAGCGGGAGGTGGGAGACCCAGTACTTC. Using reference TRBV7-2 and TRBJ2-5 for the parts outside the CDR3, the full variable domain is GAGVSQSPSNKVTEKGKDVELRCDPISGHTALYWYRQSLGQGLEFLIYFQGNSAPDKSGLPSDRFSAERTGGSVSTLTIQRTQQEDSAVYLCASSLGSGRWETQYFGPGTRLLVL.

This clone came up once. The genes are TRBV5-4 and TRBJ2-2, with TRBD1 identical over 10 bases. Germline V gives CDR1 SGHNT, CDR2 YYREEE (reference sequence). The CDR3 spans 15 residues. Trimming cost V 3 bases and J 5 bases; bases outside gene matches: 4. The CDR3 nucleotides are TGTGCCAGCAGCTCGCGGACAGGGGGGACCGGGGAGCTGTTTTTT. Translated, it gives CASSSRTGGTGELFF.

The chain employs TRBV27 and TRBJ1-4; D gene ambiguous. V dropped 3 bases and J dropped 4 bases, with 12 bases sitting between them. CDR3 size: 15 residues. Germline V gene sequence: CDR1 MNHEY, CDR2 SMNVEV (reference sequence). As DNA, the CDR3 is TGTGCCAGCAGTTTGTCGCGATCTCGTAATGAAAAACTGTTTTTT. Its translation: CASSLSRSRNEKLFF.

The CDR3 coding sequence is TGTGCCAGCACTGCAGGGTCTGGAAACACCATATATTTT. Encoded protein: CASTAGSGNTIYF. The V call is TRBV28, the J call TRBJ1-3; a weak D match, TRBD1 (5 bases). The germline V and J ends were trimmed by 7 bases and 1 base, with 8 bases remaining between them. Germline V CDR1 and CDR2: MDHEN, SYDVKM. The CDR3 length is 13 residues. Full variable domain (remainder filled in from reference TRBV28 and TRBJ1-3): DVKVTQSSRYLVKRTGEKVFLECVQDMDHENMFWYRQDPGLGLRLIYFSYDVKMKEKGDIPEGYSVSREKKERFSLILESASTNQTSMYLCASTAGSGNTIYFGEGSWLTVV.

The V gene is TRBV9, the J gene TRBJ2-1; 10 bases line up with TRBD1. J was trimmed by 4 bases and V by 4 bases; bases with no gene match: 5. This CDR3 is 15 amino acids long. Germline loops: CDR1 SGDLS, CDR2 YYNGEE. The CDR3 loop reads CASSLRQGAYNEQFF. The CDR3 bases are TGTGCCAGCAGCCTCAGACAGGGGGCTTACAATGAGCAGTTCTTC.

CDR3 DNA: TGTGCCAGCAGTGACGCACAGGGTGGCGGGGAGCAGTTCTTC. It codes for CASSDAQGGGEQFF. The chain employs TRBV6-4 and TRBJ2-1; D possibly corresponds to TRBD1 (6 bases). V was pared by 2 bases and J by 10 bases, with 15 bases between. The CDR3 spans 14 residues. Germline V gene sequence: CDR1 MRHNA, CDR2 SNTAGT.

This chain links TRBV6-4 with TRBJ1-4; D not certain. CDR3 size: 13 residues. Trimming stripped 5 bases from V and 8 bases from J, with 12 bases between. Germline-derived CDR1 and CDR2 are MRHNA and SNTAGT. The CDR3 nucleotides read TGTGCCAGCAGTATATCGACGGGAGAAAAACTGTTTTTT. Translated, it gives CASSISTGEKLFF.

This clone has more than one count but fewer than ten. The chain combines TRBV19 with TRBJ2-2; D not certain. This CDR3 spans 12 amino acids. V was cut by 9 bases and J by 4 bases, with 9 bases left in between. Germline-derived CDR1 and CDR2 are LNHDA and SQIVND (reference sequence). CDR3 region: CASCGPTGELFF. CDR3 in DNA: TGTGCCAGCTGCGGTCCCACCGGGGAGCTGTTTTTT.

The V call is TRBV29-1, the J call TRBJ1-1; D unresolved. The CDR3 totals 13 residues. Germline lookup yields CDR1 SQVTM and CDR2 ANQGSEA. V gave up 4 bases and J gave up 5 bases, with 14 bases separating them. The DNA for the CDR3 is TGCAGCGTTGTTATCGGGTCTGAGACTGAAGCTTTCTTT. It translates to CSVVIGSETEAFF. Combining the CDR3 with reference TRBV29-1 and TRBJ1-1 gives the whole variable domain SAVISQKPSRDICQRGTSLTIQCQVDSQVTMMFWYRQQPGQSLTLIATANQGSEATYESGFVIDKFPISRPNLTFSTLTVSNMSPEDSSIYLCSVVIGSETEAFFGQGTRLTVV.

About this clone itself: A read error may be the cause here, since a much bigger clone is one base away. In DNA form, the CDR3 reads TGTGCCGGTAGCGGGGGGCAGAACACCGGGGAGCCGTTTTTT. Its protein product is CAGSGGQNTGEPFF. The chain combines TRBV6-6 with TRBJ2-2; the match to TRBD2 covers 10 bases. CDR3 size: 14 residues. From germline, CDR1 is MNHNY and CDR2 SVGAGI (reference sequence).